This T cell receptor beta chain derives from a study of T cell responses to AZD1222 COVID-19 vaccine. Study-wide results and limits: Reports say nearly half of spike-specific TCRs go after unmutated variant regions. Among vaccine-associated CD4 TCRs, coverage spanned spike, with dominance at 160-218 and 743-854.

In regard to this clone: Its antigen is currently unknown.

Measured with immunoSEQ multiplex PCR; TCRdb has only the in-frame clones, and not every one. The table has 100,000 or so clones, around 87% seen once. Pooled samples include second doses given at about 4 or 12 weeks. This sequence originates from an adult who received the AZD1222 COVID-19 vaccine. The specimen was peripheral blood, collected 28 days after the second AZD1222 dose.

The CDR3 reads CAWSQTTGRNIQYF. CDR3 DNA sequence: TGTGCCTGGTCCCAAACTACGGGGCGAAACATTCAGTACTTC. The rearrangement joins TRBV30 to TRBJ2-4; tentatively, D is TRBD1 or TRBD2 (5 bases each). The CDR3 runs 14 residues. Trimming left V 5 bases short and J 6 bases short, with 17 bases between. Germline V gene sequence: CDR1 GTSNPN, CDR2 SVGIG (reference sequence).